Given below is one T cell receptor (beta chain) in context. Per germline, CDR1 SGHDT and CDR2 YYEEEE. The V end lost 7 bases, the J end lost 6 bases, and 19 bases lay between the germline ends. This CDR3 spans 15 amino acids. This sample was taken from a study of blood T cell repertoires in COVID-19. About the research overall: Samples of COVID-19 (acute and convalescent) were obtained from the United States, Italy and Spain.

Only in-frame clones appear in the TCRdb table, and some are missing; sequencing was by immunoSEQ multiplex PCR. Here the sample spans tens of thousands of clones, under 85% being singletons. The TCR comes from a man in his fifties or sixties with active COVID-19. This sequence joins TRBV5-6 and TRBJ2-2; a possible D gene is TRBD1 (6 bases). The source material was peripheral blood. The CDR3 protein is CASGPNPRGAGELFF. For the CDR3, the DNA is TGTGCCAGCGGGCCCAATCCCAGGGGAGCCGGGGAGCTGTTTTTT.